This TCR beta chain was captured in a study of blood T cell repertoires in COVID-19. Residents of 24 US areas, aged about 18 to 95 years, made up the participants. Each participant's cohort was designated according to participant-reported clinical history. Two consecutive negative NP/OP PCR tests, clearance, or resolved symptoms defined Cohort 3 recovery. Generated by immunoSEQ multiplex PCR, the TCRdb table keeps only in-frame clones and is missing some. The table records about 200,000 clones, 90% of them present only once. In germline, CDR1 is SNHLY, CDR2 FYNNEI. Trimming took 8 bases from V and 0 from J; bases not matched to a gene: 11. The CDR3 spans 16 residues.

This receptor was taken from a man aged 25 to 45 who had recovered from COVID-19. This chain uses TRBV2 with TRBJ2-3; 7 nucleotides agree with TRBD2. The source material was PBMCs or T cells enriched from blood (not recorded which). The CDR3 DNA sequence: TGTGCCAGCCACGGATCTAGCGGTGCTAGCACAGATACGCAGTATTTT. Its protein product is CASHGSSGASTDTQYF.